Listed here is a single T cell receptor beta chain. This specimen comes from a study of T-cell reconstitution after alpha-beta-depleted transplantation in children. This sample's TCRbeta library carried unique molecular identifier barcodes. TCRdb ran MiXCR on the PCR reads and lists one entry per CDR3 protein. The table records 360,000 or so distinct CDR3 sequences, over 20% of them present only once. The V gene's germline CDR1 is MNHNS and CDR2 SASEGT. The CDR3 loop spans 14 amino acids. The V and J ends lost 6 bases and 5 bases, in that order; junction bases with no gene match: 4. This clonotype was sampled from a human donor who donated a stem cell graft to a child with acute myeloid leukemia. V usage is TRBV6-1 and J usage is TRBJ1-4, with TRBD1 matching over 9 bases. Material: PBMCs from the stem cell graft donor, obtained from the stem cell graft. The CDR3 sequence: CASSSTGGNEKLFF. The CDR3 DNA reads TGTGCCAGCAGCTCGACAGGGGGGAATGAAAAACTGTTTTTT.